This record covers a single T cell receptor beta chain. The antigen is not known. The data belong to a study of cytomegalovirus exposure and HLA in healthy donors. CDR3 size: 15 residues. The V and J ends lost 1 base and 9 bases respectively, with 13 bases between them. Germline V lookup: CDR1 KGHSY, CDR2 FQNENV. The PCR employed 60 Vbeta primers together with 13 Jbeta primers. Data came from immunoSEQ multiplex PCR; TCRdb stores just in-frame clones and leaves some out. The sample contains approximately 300,000 clones, 84% of which appear only once. Notes on the study in general: Researchers reported in a later analysis that a missense DCLRE1C variant was tied to TCR beta V- and J-gene trimming.

This TCR was sampled from a woman in her forties in good health and CMV-seropositive. What was sequenced was PBMCs. The chain combines TRBV16 with TRBJ1-6; D perhaps matches TRBD1 (6 bases). The CDR3 DNA is TGTGCCAGCAGCCAATTTCAGGGGATCGGTTCACCCCTCCACTTT. Amino acid sequence: CASSQFQGIGSPLHF.